The TCR beta chain described here comes from a study of STAT5B mutations in CD4+ large granular lymphocyte leukemia. Findings and caveats of the study: Without putative leukemic clones, patient CD4-sorted repertoires remained more clonal than healthy CD4+ repertoires. Without HLA matching, higher CD4+ than CD8+ T-LGLL clonality could reflect small sample size.

On this clone itself: Its target is not known. The sample carries other DNA sequences with the same CDR3.

Germline CDR1 is SGHRS and CDR2 is YFSETQ. This CDR3 contains 11 residues. The V end was cut by 6 bases, the J end by 4 bases, with 5 bases between. Here immunoSEQ multiplex PCR was the method, and the copy in TCRdb shows in-frame clones only, minus some. The sample shows tens of thousands of clones, roughly 65% of them seen only once. The rearrangement joins TRBV5-1 to TRBJ2-1; no clear D gene. The receptor was isolated from a human donor in good health. Sequencing input: CD4+ T cells from blood buffy coats. CDR3 sequence reads: CASTGYNEQFF. In DNA, the CDR3 is TGCGCCAGCACTGGTTACAATGAGCAGTTCTTC.